This T cell receptor beta chain was captured in a study of T-cell reconstitution after alpha-beta-depleted transplantation in children. This clonotype has a handful of counts. This sample's TCRbeta library carried unique molecular identifier barcodes. TCRdb analysed the PCR reads with MiXCR anew, one entry per CDR3 protein. The sample yields some 280,000 distinct CDR3 sequences, 9.9% seen once. Germline CDR1 is DFQATT and CDR2 is SNEGSKA (reference sequence). The J segment lost 4 bases and the V segment lost 4 bases, leaving 4 bases of the junction unmatched. This CDR3 is built from 13 residues. The origin of this receptor is a human donor who donated a stem cell graft to a child with SCID. The genes are TRBV20-1 and TRBJ1-2; 9 nucleotides match TRBD1. The sequences come from PBMCs from the stem cell graft donor, collected from the stem cell graft. The CDR3 region has the DNA TGCAGTGCTACGGACAGGGGTGGCTATGGCTACACCTTC. It codes for CSATDRGGYGYTF.